This TCR beta chain was captured in a study of CD8 T cells in ankylosing spondylitis. Overall study findings and caveats: Seemingly distinctive of ankylosing spondylitis blood was a TCR beta motif formed by eight highly homologous variants.

This clonotype was picked up many times. Its specificity is not known. The CDR3 has 14 amino acids. Germline values: CDR1 DFQATT, CDR2 SNEGSKA (reference sequence). Trimming took 3 bases from V and 2 from J, leaving 11 bases between them. TCRdb re-called the 5' RACE reads through MiXCR, storing one row per CDR3 protein. The sample lists around 300,000 distinct CDR3 sequences, approximately 10% occurring once. Sequencing used blood, either unsorted or a sorted T cell fraction (not recorded which). This clonotype originated in a female donor with ankylosing spondylitis or in good health (not recorded which). This rearrangement joins TRBV20-1 to TRBJ2-4; D could derive from TRBD1 or TRBD2 (6 bases each). CDR3 amino acids: CSARGAGPKNIQYF. The CDR3 DNA reads as TGCAGTGCTAGGGGGGCGGGGCCCAAAAACATTCAGTACTTC.